These T cell receptor beta chains were read from a single sample in a study of blood T cell repertoires in COVID-19. Assay: immunoSEQ multiplex PCR; the TCRdb copy retains only in-frame clones and omits some. The profile covers 230,000 or so clones, with about 90% appearing a single time and roughly 2.2% taken by the ten largest. Sequenced sample: peripheral blood. Every receptor here comes from a woman aged 55-69 years with COVID-19, enrolled during active disease. CDR3s include the opening cysteine and the closing phenylalanine or tryptophan. Fields, in order: J gene, V gene, clone size, D gene, CDR3 DNA, CDR3 protein. The D gene is left open where the match is weak. The listing skips clone size in some rows; elsewhere it reads once, few, many or a size class.

>TRBJ2-4|TRBV7-9|.|.
TGTGCCAGCAGCTCAGCTCAAGAGCCAAGTAAAAACATTCAGTACTTC
CASSSAQEPSKNIQYF
>TRBJ2-5|TRBV7-2|.|TRBD2
TGTGCCAGCAGCTTGGTAGCGGGGGGGATAGAGACCCAGTACTTC
CASSLVAGGIETQYF
>TRBJ2-3|TRBV19|.|TRBD2
TGTGCCAGTCGGAGCGGGACCTACACAGATACGCAGTATTTT
CASRSGTYTDTQYF
>TRBJ1-5|TRBV7-3|.|TRBD1
TGTGCCAGCCGAAGGTTTATGGGACAGGGCCACAATCAGCCCCAGCATTTT
CASRRFMGQGHNQPQHF
>TRBJ2-5|TRBV7-9|.|.
TGTGCCAGCAGCTTAGAAAACCCTGGCGGGACCCAGTACTTC
CASSLENPGGTQYF
>TRBJ1-3|TRBV5-1|.|.
TGCGCCAGCAGCTTGGAGGGACTTAGGCCAGGGACTGGAAACACCATATATTTT
CASSLEGLRPGTGNTIYF
>TRBJ2-1|TRBV19|.|.
TGTGCCAGTAGTGAGCCCCCTTTTCGGGGGACGAGTAGTAATGAGCAGTTCTTC
CASSEPPFRGTSSNEQFF
>TRBJ1-2|TRBV5-4|.|TRBD1
TGTGCCAGCAGCTTGGGTCCGACAGGGGCCAACTATGGCTACACCTTC
CASSLGPTGANYGYTF
>TRBJ1-2|TRBV12-3/TRBV12-4|.|.
TGTGCCAGCAGTTTAGCGCGGGGAGTTGGCTACACCTTC
CASSLARGVGYTF
>TRBJ1-2|TRBV12-5|.|.
TGTGCTAGTGGTTTGGTAGTAGGAGGGGCCAATGGCTACACCTTC
CASGLVVGGANGYTF
>TRBJ2-3|TRBV7-9|.|TRBD1
TGTGCCAGCAGCTCACATCCGGACAGGGCAAGCACAGATACGCAGTATTTT
CASSSHPDRASTDTQYF
>TRBJ2-1|TRBV27|.|.
TGTGCCAGCAGTTTTGTCAGGGCTAGGTTCGGTGAGCAGTTCTTC
CASSFVRARFGEQFF
>TRBJ1-3|TRBV30|.|.
TGTGCCGGACTGCGGGACTCTGGAAACACCATATATTTT
CAGLRDSGNTIYF
>TRBJ1-1|TRBV6-5|.|.
TGTGCCAGCAGTATCAGGGGAGGGAGGACTGAAGCTTTCTTT
CASSIRGGRTEAFF
>TRBJ2-4|TRBV10-2|.|TRBD2
TGCGCCAGCAGTGGGGCTAGCGGTGAAAACATTCAGTACTTC
CASSGASGENIQYF
>TRBJ1-1|TRBV3-1/TRBV3-2|.|.
TGTGCCAGCAGCCCTACCGGGAACACTGAAGCTTTCTTT
CASSPTGNTEAFF
>TRBJ1-5|TRBV7-2|few|TRBD1
TGTGCCAGCAGCCGGACAGGCTATAGCAATCAGCCCCAGCATTTT
CASSRTGYSNQPQHF
>TRBJ1-2|TRBV6-1|.|.
TGTGCCAGCAGTGAAGCGCTTCCGGGGCGGGAGAACGGCTACACCTTC
CASSEALPGRENGYTF
>TRBJ1-4|TRBV7-8|.|.
TGTGCCAGCAGCTTAGAACGTAGGGGGGAAAAACTGTTTTTT
CASSLERRGEKLFF
>TRBJ2-7|TRBV29-1|.|TRBD1
TGCAGCGTTGCCCAGGACAGGGGCCACGAGCAGTACTTC
CSVAQDRGHEQYF
>TRBJ1-5|TRBV30|.|.
TGTGCCTGGAGTGTACAGGGAAATCAGCCCCAGCATTTT
CAWSVQGNQPQHF
>TRBJ1-1|TRBV15|.|.
TGTGCCACCAGCAGACTAGTTAACATGAACACTGAAGCTTTCTTT
CATSRLVNMNTEAFF
>TRBJ2-1|TRBV12-3/TRBV12-4|.|TRBD2
TGTGCCATCGGGGGGAACAATGAGCAGTTCTTC
CAIGGNNEQFF
>TRBJ1-3|TRBV6-1|.|TRBD1
TGTGCCAGCAGTGCAAGGGGACAGTACTCTGGAAACACCATATATTTT
CASSARGQYSGNTIYF
>TRBJ1-2|TRBV4-3|.|TRBD1
TGCGCCAGCAGCCAAGCAAGGTCTATACAGGGGTTCTATGGCTACACCTTC
CASSQARSIQGFYGYTF
>TRBJ1-1|TRBV7-2|.|.
TGTGCCAGCAGCTTAGGAGGCCATGGGACTGAAGCTTTCTTT
CASSLGGHGTEAFF
>TRBJ1-1|TRBV11-3|.|.
TGTGCCAGCAGCTTGACCGGGGACACTGAAGCTTTCTTT
CASSLTGDTEAFF
>TRBJ1-2|TRBV15|.|.
TGTGCCACCAGCAGAGGACCCAGGGATGGCTACACCTTC
CATSRGPRDGYTF
>TRBJ1-1|TRBV10-3|.|TRBD1
TGTGCCATCATGGGGGGGTTAGGACAGGGAGACACTGAAGCTTTCTTT
CAIMGGLGQGDTEAFF
>TRBJ1-6|TRBV6-2/TRBV6-3|once|.
TGTGCCAGCAGTTACCTAACGGCGGATTATAATTCACCCCTCCACTTT
CASSYLTADYNSPLHF
>TRBJ2-3|TRBV4-3|.|TRBD1
TGCGCCAGCAGCCAAGAGGGGACAGACACAGATACGCAGTATTTT
CASSQEGTDTDTQYF
>TRBJ1-2|TRBV5-8|.|TRBD1
TGTGCCAGCAGTGACAGGGGTCTCTATGGCTACACCTTC
CASSDRGLYGYTF
>TRBJ1-6|TRBV19|.|TRBD1
TGTGCCAGTACGCCTCAGCGGCAGGGGGTAACACCCCTCCACTTT
CASTPQRQGVTPLHF
>TRBJ2-1|TRBV4-1|.|TRBD1
TGCGCCAGCAGCCAGGAAGGACAGGGGCCGAGCTCCTACAATGAGCAGTTCTTC
CASSQEGQGPSSYNEQFF
>TRBJ1-2|TRBV5-5|.|TRBD1
TGTGCCAGCAGCCCCCTCCGGGCAGGGGGCGGAGGCTACACCTTC
CASSPLRAGGGGYTF
>TRBJ1-1|TRBV27|once|TRBD1
TGTGCCAGCAGTTCTCTGGGACAGGTGAACACTGAAGCTTTCTTT
CASSSLGQVNTEAFF
>TRBJ1-6|TRBV9|.|TRBD1
TGTGCCAGCAGCGGAAGAGGGACAGGGGGTTATTCACCCCTCCACTTT
CASSGRGTGGYSPLHF
>TRBJ2-4|TRBV18|.|TRBD1
TGTGCCAGCTCCCTGACAGGGGGCGCGGATATGAACATTCAGTACTTC
CASSLTGGADMNIQYF
>TRBJ2-3|TRBV28|.|.
TGTGCCAGCAGTTTAGGGAGAAGCACAGATACGCAGTATTTT
CASSLGRSTDTQYF
>TRBJ2-5|TRBV6-2/TRBV6-3|few|TRBD2
TGTGCCAGCAGTTGGACTAGCGGGGGGGCAGAGACCCAGTACTTC
CASSWTSGGAETQYF
>TRBJ2-5|TRBV4-3|.|.
TGCGCCAGCAGCCAAGACAGGTTCGAGACCCAGTACTTC
CASSQDRFETQYF
>TRBJ1-6|TRBV19|.|.
TGTGCCAGTAAGGCGGTAGTAGATTCACCCCTCCACTTT
CASKAVVDSPLHF